The 22 T cell receptor beta chains given below trace back to one sample, sequenced in a study of T cells expressing NK-cell markers. TCRdb reprocessed the 5' RACE reads and stores each CDR3 protein as one record, lacking DNA. Recorded for this sample: some 340,000 distinct CDR3 sequences. The sequenced material came from blood T cells: a sorted CD56 or NKG2C T cell subset, CD4+ or CD8+ T cells, or bulk PBMC T cells (not recorded which). The receptor source for this set is a man aged 18-69 years in good health.

The chain has TRBV29-1 and TRBJ1-2. There are 11 residues in the CDR3. Germline CDR1 reads SQVTM; CDR2 reads ANQGSEA. The chain's CDR3 is CSVEHNYGYTF.

The chain uses TRBV5-1 and TRBJ2-3; TCRdb reports TRBD1, a call that lacks DNA to check it against. The germline V gene has CDR1 SGHRS and CDR2 YFSETQ. The CDR3 loop spans 16 amino acids. The CDR3 here is CASSLAGRGRRDTQYF.

The V call is TRBV11-2, the J call TRBJ2-7; the D gene TCRdb calls, TRBD1, cannot be checked with no DNA. Germline V lookup: CDR1 SGHAT, CDR2 FQNNGV. This CDR3 contains 16 residues. The CDR3 is CASRGRGLGQAYEQYF.

V and J are TRBV25-1 and TRBJ2-7. The CDR3 is 15 residues long. Germline assignment: CDR1 MGHDK and CDR2 SYGVNS. CDR3: CASSGTGGLSYEQYF.

The genes are TRBV9 and TRBJ2-3. From germline, CDR1 is SGDLS and CDR2 YYNGEE. The CDR3 spans 16 residues. The chain's CDR3 is CASSVRSGPSTDTQYF.

The gene calls are TRBV7-2 and TRBJ2-5; TCRdb indicates TRBD2, and absent DNA this call remains unverified. The CDR3 runs to 16 residues. Germline V gene data show CDR1 as SGHTA and CDR2 as FQGNSA. The CDR3 sequence: CASSSASGGARETQYF.

V and J are TRBV4-2 and TRBJ2-1; there is no DNA to check the TCRdb D call of TRBD2. CDR1 LGHNA and CDR2 YNFKEQ come from the germline V gene. This CDR3 spans 16 amino acids. The chain's CDR3 is CASSQDSLLRGAEQFF.

The chain uses TRBV6-1 and TRBJ2-3; TCRdb's D call of TRBD2 is untestable without DNA. CDR3 size: 15 residues. Germline-derived CDR1 and CDR2 are MNHNS and SASEGT. The CDR3 reads CASSELRAGGRKQYF.

This sequence joins TRBV5-1 and TRBJ2-7; TCRdb designates TRBD2, a call that cannot be tested without DNA. CDR1 is SGHRS and CDR2 is YFSETQ in the germline V gene. This CDR3 contains 16 residues. The CDR3 loop reads CASSLLAGGTSYEQYF.

V is TRBV6-6 and J is TRBJ1-4. The germline gives CDR1 MNHNY, CDR2 SVGAGI (reference sequence). The length of the CDR3 is 13 residues. The CDR3 region is CASSYGRNEKLFF.

This chain joins TRBV27 and TRBJ1-4; the TCRdb D gene call, TRBD1, has no DNA to confirm it. This CDR3 comprises 14 residues. Per the germline V gene, CDR1 is MNHEY and CDR2 is SMNVEV (reference sequence). CDR3 loop: CASSSTGESEKLFF. Complete variable domain (other parts from reference TRBV27 and TRBJ1-4): EAQVTQNPRYLITVTGKKLTVTCSQNMNHEYMSWYRQDPGLGLRQIYYSMNVEVTDKGDVPEGYKVSRKEKRNFPLILESPSPNQTSLYFCASSSTGESEKLFFGSGTQLSVL.

The chain uses TRBV7-2 and TRBJ2-2. CDR1 and CDR2 from the germline V gene are SGHTA and FQGNSA. This CDR3 has 16 amino acids. CDR3 amino acids: CASSFAWGSDTGELFF.

The V gene is TRBV24-1, the J gene TRBJ2-5; TCRdb reports TRBD1, a call that lacks DNA to check it against. CDR3 size: 13 residues. The germline gives CDR1 KGHDR, CDR2 SFDVKD. CDR3 amino acids: CATSDPGLETQYF.

The V and J genes are TRBV7-8 and TRBJ1-5; TCRdb designates TRBD1, a call that cannot be tested without DNA. The CDR3 runs 17 residues. Germline V gene data show CDR1 as SGHVS and CDR2 as FQNEAQ. The CDR3 region is CASSLGGIGTVKQPQHF.

The chain combines TRBV18 with TRBJ2-5; TCRdb proposes TRBD2, but this gene call is untestable without DNA. The germline gives CDR1 KGHSH, CDR2 LQKENI. The CDR3 length is 14 residues. CDR3 protein: CASSPTIAEETQYF.

The V call is TRBV10-3, the J call TRBJ1-4; there is no DNA to check the TCRdb D call of TRBD1. Germline lookup yields CDR1 ENHRY and CDR2 SYGVKD. This CDR3 contains 15 residues. CDR3 residues: CAISDPGTASEKLFF.

V gene TRBV20-1 combines with J gene TRBJ1-5; TCRdb lists TRBD1, though no DNA is available to test this call. CDR1 is DFQATT and CDR2 is SNEGSKA in the germline V gene (reference sequence). The length of the CDR3 is 13 residues. CDR3 region: CSASSGGSQPQHF.

V usage is TRBV29-1 and J usage is TRBJ2-1; TCRdb reports TRBD1, a call that lacks DNA to check it against. CDR3 length equals 14 residues. CDR1 is SQVTM, CDR2 ANQGSEA, per germline. CDR3 residues: CSVVRDRGRYEQFF.

The J gene is TRBJ2-2, the V gene TRBV5-1; TCRdb lists TRBD2, though no DNA is available to test this call. Germline CDR1 and CDR2: SGHRS and YFSETQ. The CDR3 runs to 13 residues. This chain's CDR3 is CASSPLVGGELFF.

The CDR3 is CSARDRGGWGFSYNEQFF. The chain joins TRBV20-1 to TRBJ2-1; as DNA is missing, the TRBD1 call by TCRdb cannot be tested. In germline, CDR1 is DFQATT, CDR2 SNEGSKA (reference sequence). CDR3 size: 18 residues.

V usage is TRBV20-1 and J usage is TRBJ2-5; there is no DNA to check the TCRdb D call of TRBD2. The CDR3 is 14 amino acids. Germline assignment: CDR1 DFQATT and CDR2 SNEGSKA (reference sequence). The CDR3 here is CSAPSERVPETQYF.

V is TRBV9 and J is TRBJ2-2; as DNA is missing, the TRBD2 call by TCRdb cannot be tested. Germline V gene lookup returns CDR1 SGDLS and CDR2 YYNGEE. The CDR3 spans 13 residues. The CDR3 loop reads CASSQGTSGELFF.